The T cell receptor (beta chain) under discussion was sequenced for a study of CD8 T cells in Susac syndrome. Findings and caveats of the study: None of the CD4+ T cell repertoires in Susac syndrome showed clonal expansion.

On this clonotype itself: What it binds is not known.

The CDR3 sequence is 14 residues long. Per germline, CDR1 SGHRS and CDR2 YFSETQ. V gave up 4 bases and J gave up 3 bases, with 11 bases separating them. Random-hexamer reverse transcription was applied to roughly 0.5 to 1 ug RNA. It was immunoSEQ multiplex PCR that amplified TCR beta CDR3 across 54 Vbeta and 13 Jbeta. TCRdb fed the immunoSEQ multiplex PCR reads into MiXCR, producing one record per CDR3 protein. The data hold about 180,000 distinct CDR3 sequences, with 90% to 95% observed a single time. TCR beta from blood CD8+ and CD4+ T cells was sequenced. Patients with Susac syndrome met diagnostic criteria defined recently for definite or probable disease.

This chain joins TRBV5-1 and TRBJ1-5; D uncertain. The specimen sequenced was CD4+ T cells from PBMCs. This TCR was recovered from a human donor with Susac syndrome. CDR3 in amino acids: CASSEGAPNQPQHF. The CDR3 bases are TGCGCCAGCAGCGAGGGTGCCCCCAATCAGCCCCAGCATTTT.